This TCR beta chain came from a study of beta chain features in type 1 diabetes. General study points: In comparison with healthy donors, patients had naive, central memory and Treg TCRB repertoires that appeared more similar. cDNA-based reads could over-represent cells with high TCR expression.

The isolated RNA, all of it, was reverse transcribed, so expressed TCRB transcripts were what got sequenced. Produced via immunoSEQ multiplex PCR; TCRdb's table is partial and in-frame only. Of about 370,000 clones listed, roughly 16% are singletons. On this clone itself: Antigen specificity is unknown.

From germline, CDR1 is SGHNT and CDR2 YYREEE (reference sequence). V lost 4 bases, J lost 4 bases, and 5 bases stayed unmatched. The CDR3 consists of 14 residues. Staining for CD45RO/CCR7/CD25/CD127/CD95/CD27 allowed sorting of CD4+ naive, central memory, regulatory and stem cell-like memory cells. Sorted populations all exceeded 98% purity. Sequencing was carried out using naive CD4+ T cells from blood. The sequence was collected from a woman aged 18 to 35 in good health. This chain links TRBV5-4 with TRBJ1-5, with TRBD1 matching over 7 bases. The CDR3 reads CASSPGGFNQPQHF. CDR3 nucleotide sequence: TGTGCCAGCAGCCCAGGGGGATTTAATCAGCCCCAGCATTTT. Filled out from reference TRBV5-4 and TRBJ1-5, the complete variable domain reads ETGVTQSPTHLIKTRGQQVTLRCSSQSGHNTVSWYQQALGQGPQFIFQYYREEENGRGNFPPRFSGLQFPNYSSELNVNALELDDSALYLCASSPGGFNQPQHFGDGTRLSIL.